This T cell receptor (beta chain) was found in a study of blood T cell repertoires in COVID-19. This clone has just a few counts. Sequencing was performed with immunoSEQ multiplex PCR; in TCRdb, only in-frame clones are kept and a portion is missing. Among about 120,000 clones, roughly 80% were seen once, and the ten largest hold 5.5%. The V gene lost 6 bases and the J gene lost 4 bases, with 12 bases spanning the gap. This CDR3 is 13 amino acids long. This chain links TRBV12-3 or TRBV12-4 with TRBJ1-2; tentative D call: TRBD1 (5 bases). Sequenced material: peripheral blood. This clonotype was obtained from a man in his fifties or sixties with acute or convalescent COVID-19. The CDR3 bases are TGTGCCAGCAGACTCGACAGATTCTATGGCTACACCTTC. Its protein is CASRLDRFYGYTF.